The rows below give T cell receptor beta chains drawn from one sample of a study of tumor-infiltrating lymphocytes in primary liver carcinoma. TCRdb fed the multiplex PCR reads into MiXCR, producing one record per CDR3 protein. Among roughly 57,000 distinct CDR3 sequences listed, about two thirds were seen once. The sequenced sample was liver tumor tissue from sampling region 2. All receptors come from a man aged 40-50 years with primary liver carcinoma and hepatitis B virus infection. Both conserved end residues are part of each CDR3. Fields, in order: J gene, clone size, D gene, V gene, CDR3 protein, CDR3 DNA. D genes are given only for firm matches. Size is omitted from some rows. Given values are once, few, many or a class for expanded clones.

J gene: TRBJ2-2; clone size: many; D gene: .; V gene: TRBV10-1; CDR3 protein: CASSASITGELFF; CDR3 DNA: TGCGCCAGCAGTGCCTCGATCACCGGGGAGCTGTTTTTT
J gene: TRBJ2-7; clone size: many; D gene: .; V gene: TRBV11-1; CDR3 protein: CASRGKRSYEQYF; CDR3 DNA: TGTGCCAGCAGGGGGAAGCGATCCTACGAGCAGTACTTC
J gene: TRBJ2-3; clone size: many; D gene: .; V gene: TRBV6-2/TRBV6-3; CDR3 protein: CASSYNRGIHGDTQYF; CDR3 DNA: TGTGCCAGCAGTTATAACCGCGGGATTCATGGAGATACGCAGTATTTT
J gene: TRBJ2-4; clone size: many; D gene: TRBD2; V gene: TRBV7-8; CDR3 protein: CASSSQAGVLKNIQYF; CDR3 DNA: TGTGCCAGCAGCTCCCAAGCGGGAGTTTTGAAAAACATTCAGTACTTC
J gene: TRBJ2-3; clone size: .; D gene: TRBD2; V gene: TRBV12-3/TRBV12-4; CDR3 protein: CASSLGGTPDTQNF; CDR3 DNA: TGTGCCAGCAGTTTGGGGGGGACTCCAGATACGCAGAATTTT
J gene: TRBJ1-1; clone size: .; D gene: .; V gene: TRBV7-8; CDR3 protein: CASSFLRESAEAFF; CDR3 DNA: TGTGCCAGCAGCTTTCTCCGGGAATCGGCTGAAGCTTTCTTT
J gene: TRBJ1-2; clone size: .; D gene: TRBD1; V gene: TRBV6-2/TRBV6-3; CDR3 protein: CASSYRDRKNCGYTF; CDR3 DNA: TGTGCCAGCAGTTACCGGGACAGAAAAAACTGTGGCTACACCTTC
J gene: TRBJ2-7; clone size: .; D gene: TRBD1; V gene: TRBV12-3/TRBV12-4; CDR3 protein: CASSPGTGGPYGQYF; CDR3 DNA: TGTGCCAGCAGTCCGGGGACAGGGGGGCCCTACGGGCAGTACTTT
J gene: TRBJ1-2; clone size: .; D gene: .; V gene: TRBV5-1; CDR3 protein: CANSIGGGQRGYTF; CDR3 DNA: TGCGCCAACAGCATCGGCGGGGGACAACGTGGTTACACCTTC
J gene: TRBJ2-3; clone size: .; D gene: TRBD2; V gene: TRBV30; CDR3 protein: CAWFRAGGSADMQYF; CDR3 DNA: TGTGCCTGGTTTCGGGCGGGAGGGTCAGCAGATATGCAGTATTTT
J gene: TRBJ2-5; clone size: .; D gene: TRBD2; V gene: TRBV28; CDR3 protein: CASRLLVGSGMIETQHF; CDR3 DNA: TGTGCCAGCAGATTACTTGTCGGTAGCGGGATGATTGAGACCCAGCACTTC
J gene: TRBJ2-5; clone size: .; D gene: .; V gene: TRBV11-2; CDR3 protein: CASCLVLKGTQYF; CDR3 DNA: TGTGCCAGCTGCTTAGTTCTGAAAGGGACCCAGTACTTC
J gene: TRBJ2-7; clone size: many; D gene: TRBD1; V gene: TRBV10-3; CDR3 protein: CAISEGTGTYEQYF; CDR3 DNA: TGTGCCATCAGTGAAGGGACAGGGACCTACGAGCAGTACTTC
J gene: TRBJ2-1; clone size: .; D gene: TRBD1; V gene: TRBV24-1; CDR3 protein: CATSDNDRGGEIEQFF; CDR3 DNA: TGTGCCACCAGTGACAACGACAGGGGAGGTGAGATCGAGCAGTTCTTC
J gene: TRBJ2-3; clone size: .; D gene: TRBD2; V gene: TRBV24-1; CDR3 protein: CATGPGLAELTTTDTQYF; CDR3 DNA: TGTGCCACAGGACCGGGACTAGCGGAACTTACTACCACAGATACGCAGTATTTT
J gene: TRBJ2-7; clone size: many; D gene: .; V gene: TRBV7-9; CDR3 protein: CASSFSHRYYEQYF; CDR3 DNA: TGTGCCAGCAGCTTCTCGCACAGATACTACGAGCAGTACTTC
J gene: TRBJ2-7; clone size: .; D gene: .; V gene: TRBV7-9; CDR3 protein: CASTPTGEICEQYF; CDR3 DNA: TGTGCCAGCACCCCGACAGGAGAAATCTGCGAGCAGTACTTC
J gene: TRBJ2-2; clone size: .; D gene: TRBD2; V gene: TRBV7-3; CDR3 protein: CASSPGGSGRMWTGELFF; CDR3 DNA: TGTGCCAGCAGCCCCGGGGGGAGCGGGAGAATGTGGACCGGGGAGCTGTTTTTT
J gene: TRBJ2-7; clone size: .; D gene: TRBD2; V gene: TRBV11-1; CDR3 protein: CAGSFLAGSSYEQYF; CDR3 DNA: TGTGCTGGCAGCTTCTTAGCGGGATCCTCCTACGAGCAGTACTTC
J gene: TRBJ2-3; clone size: .; D gene: TRBD2; V gene: TRBV6-4; CDR3 protein: CASTMASGKGSTDTQYF; CDR3 DNA: TGTGCCAGCACCATGGCTAGCGGGAAAGGGAGCACGGATACGCAGTATTTT
J gene: TRBJ2-5; clone size: .; D gene: TRBD2; V gene: TRBV11-2; CDR3 protein: CAISQTPSGGKETEYF; CDR3 DNA: TGTGCTATCAGCCAAACTCCTAGCGGGGGGAAAGAGACCGAGTACTTC
J gene: TRBJ1-1; clone size: few; D gene: .; V gene: TRBV29-1; CDR3 protein: CSVEATRNTEAFF; CDR3 DNA: TGCAGCGTTGAAGCCACTCGGAACACTGAAGCTTTCTTT
J gene: TRBJ2-2; clone size: few; D gene: .; V gene: TRBV29-1; CDR3 protein: CSAWRVNTGELFF; CDR3 DNA: TGCAGTGCGTGGCGGGTAAACACCGGGGAGCTGTTTTTT
J gene: TRBJ2-1; clone size: .; D gene: TRBD2; V gene: TRBV5-4; CDR3 protein: CASRDSGRVSENEQFF; CDR3 DNA: TGTGCCAGCAGGGATAGCGGGAGAGTTTCCGAAAATGAGCAGTTCTTC
J gene: TRBJ1-5; clone size: .; D gene: .; V gene: TRBV12-3/TRBV12-4; CDR3 protein: CASSVGQGSNQPHHF; CDR3 DNA: .
J gene: TRBJ2-5; clone size: once; D gene: .; V gene: TRBV7-9; CDR3 protein: CASSSRRGLQETQYF; CDR3 DNA: TGTGCCAGCAGCAGCAGGAGGGGACTCCAGGAGACCCAGTACTTT
J gene: TRBJ2-1; clone size: .; D gene: TRBD1; V gene: TRBV4-2; CDR3 protein: CASSRRTGPGVNEQFF; CDR3 DNA: TGTGCCAGCAGCCGACGGACAGGGCCAGGTGTCAATGAGCAGTTCTTC
J gene: TRBJ2-1; clone size: .; D gene: .; V gene: TRBV5-4; CDR3 protein: CAGSDAPVNEQLF; CDR3 DNA: TGTGCCGGCAGCGACGCTCCTGTCAATGAGCAGCTCTTC
J gene: TRBJ2-7; clone size: many; D gene: .; V gene: TRBV5-4; CDR3 protein: CASSLEGRPPPYEQYF; CDR3 DNA: TGTGCCAGCAGCTTGGAGGGCCGCCCACCCCCCTACGAGCAGTACTTC
J gene: TRBJ2-2; clone size: .; D gene: .; V gene: TRBV28; CDR3 protein: CASSRQPNTGELFF; CDR3 DNA: TGTGCCAGCAGTCGACAGCCGAACACCGGGGAGCTGTTTTTT
J gene: TRBJ2-3; clone size: .; D gene: TRBD2; V gene: TRBV7-9; CDR3 protein: CASSPYPEGLAGVRSDTQYF; CDR3 DNA: TGTGCTAGCAGCCCCTACCCGGAAGGACTAGCGGGGGTGCGCTCAGATACGCAGTATTTT
J gene: TRBJ1-5; clone size: .; D gene: .; V gene: TRBV4-2; CDR3 protein: CASSQNLHPNQPQHF; CDR3 DNA: TGTGCCAGCAGCCAAAATTTACACCCAAATCAGCCCCAGCATTTT
J gene: TRBJ2-7; clone size: .; D gene: TRBD2; V gene: TRBV4-2; CDR3 protein: CASSGKPGLAGGSHEQYF; CDR3 DNA: TGTGCCAGCAGTGGAAAACCGGGACTGGCGGGAGGGTCACATGAGCAGTACTTC
J gene: TRBJ2-3; clone size: .; D gene: .; V gene: TRBV11-2; CDR3 protein: CASRRRSTGNTETQYF; CDR3 DNA: TGTGCCAGCAGGAGAAGAAGTACAGGGAACACAGAAACGCAGTATTTT
J gene: TRBJ2-1; clone size: .; D gene: TRBD2; V gene: TRBV29-1; CDR3 protein: CSVEWLAGDVYNEQFF; CDR3 DNA: TGCAGCGTCGAGTGGTTAGCGGGAGATGTGTACAATGAACAGTTCTTC
J gene: TRBJ2-2; clone size: few; D gene: .; V gene: TRBV4-2; CDR3 protein: CAGSQALTGGELFF; CDR3 DNA: TGTGCCGGCAGCCAAGCTCTGACCGGCGGGGAGCTGTTTTTT
J gene: TRBJ1-1; clone size: .; D gene: .; V gene: TRBV6-6; CDR3 protein: CASRFYRQRTGTFF; CDR3 DNA: TGTGCCAGCAGGTTTTATCGGCAAAGGACTGGAACTTTCTTT
J gene: TRBJ1-1; clone size: .; D gene: TRBD1; V gene: TRBV6-6; CDR3 protein: CSSSTGGTTEDFF; CDR3 DNA: TGTTCCAGCAGCACAGGGGGGACTACTGAAGATTTCTTT
J gene: TRBJ2-7; clone size: .; D gene: .; V gene: TRBV11-2; CDR3 protein: CASIPGGYEQYF; CDR3 DNA: TGTGCCAGTATTCCCGGGGGCTACGAGCAGTACTTC
J gene: TRBJ2-7; clone size: .; D gene: TRBD1; V gene: TRBV7-9; CDR3 protein: CASGEDRATYDQYF; CDR3 DNA: TGTGCCAGCGGCGAAGACAGGGCAACCTACGACCAGTACTTC
J gene: TRBJ2-7; clone size: .; D gene: .; V gene: TRBV12-3/TRBV12-4; CDR3 protein: CASSFSTTYEQYF; CDR3 DNA: TGTGCCAGCAGTTTCTCTACGACCTACGAGCAGTACTTC
J gene: TRBJ2-3; clone size: .; D gene: .; V gene: TRBV28; CDR3 protein: CASSPAGQGSSTDTHYF; CDR3 DNA: TGTGCCAGCAGTCCAGCCGGTCAGGGGAGCAGCACAGATACGCATTATTTT
J gene: TRBJ2-7; clone size: .; D gene: .; V gene: TRBV12-3/TRBV12-4; CDR3 protein: CASSPGSRHYEQYF; CDR3 DNA: TGTGCCAGCAGTCCCGGTAGCCGCCACTACGAGCAGTACTTC
J gene: TRBJ2-3; clone size: .; D gene: TRBD1; V gene: TRBV7-9; CDR3 protein: CACCSDRDGADTQYF; CDR3 DNA: TGTGCCTGCTGCTCGGACAGGGACGGGGCAGATACGCAGTATTTT
J gene: TRBJ2-7; clone size: .; D gene: TRBD2; V gene: TRBV10-3; CDR3 protein: CAITKRSGLAGRFSYRQYF; CDR3 DNA: TGTGCCATCACCAAACGATCGGGACTAGCGGGAAGGTTCTCCTACAGGCAGTACTTC
J gene: TRBJ1-2; clone size: .; D gene: .; V gene: TRBV29-1; CDR3 protein: CSVMFGQSIYGYTF; CDR3 DNA: TGTAGCGTCATGTTTGGACAGTCGATCTATGGGTACACCTTC
J gene: TRBJ1-4; clone size: once; D gene: .; V gene: TRBV11-2; CDR3 protein: CAGSKSPGGINEKLSF; CDR3 DNA: TGTGCCGGCAGCAAGAGTCCAGGAGGAATAAATGAAAAACTGTCTTTT
J gene: TRBJ2-7; clone size: .; D gene: .; V gene: TRBV6-2/TRBV6-3; CDR3 protein: CDSTGRYPYEQYF; CDR3 DNA: TGTGACAGCACTGGGCGTTATCCCTACGAGCAGTACTTC
J gene: TRBJ2-3; clone size: .; D gene: TRBD2; V gene: TRBV4-2; CDR3 protein: CASSQVVLLAGATDKQYF; CDR3 DNA: TGTGCCAGCAGCCAAGTGGTGCTTCTAGCGGGAGCGACTGATAAGCAGTATTTT
J gene: TRBJ2-7; clone size: .; D gene: .; V gene: TRBV29-1; CDR3 protein: CSVWTNYEHYF; CDR3 DNA: TGCAGCGTCTGGACAAATTACGAGCATTACTTC
J gene: TRBJ1-1; clone size: few; D gene: .; V gene: TRBV29-1; CDR3 protein: CSVDTAGSYTEAFF; CDR3 DNA: TGCAGCGTTGATACGGCAGGGAGTTATACTGAAGCTTTCTTT
J gene: TRBJ1-1; clone size: once; D gene: .; V gene: TRBV11-2; CDR3 protein: CASSLGAPRGYTEAFF; CDR3 DNA: TGTGCCAGCAGCTTAGGGGCCCCCCGGGGGTACACTGAAGCTTTCTTT
J gene: TRBJ2-4; clone size: .; D gene: .; V gene: TRBV4-1; CDR3 protein: CASSQPSSLIAKKIQYF; CDR3 DNA: TGTGCCAGCAGTCAACCGAGTTCTCTCATAGCCAAAAAGATTCAGTACTTC
J gene: TRBJ2-3; clone size: .; D gene: TRBD1; V gene: TRBV11-2; CDR3 protein: CVSSLPGQGPDTQYF; CDR3 DNA: TGTGTCAGTAGCTTACCCGGACAGGGGCCTGATACGCAGTATTTT